These 16 T cell receptor beta chains were sequenced from one sample in a study of control samples from healthy donors and cancer patients. The repertoire was sequenced with immunoSEQ multiplex PCR; TCRdb's copy has only in-frame clones and lacks some. There are 100,000 to 150,000 clones in the sample; roughly 84% occur only once, and around 1.8% lies in the top ten. The specimen was blood. The receptors originated from a man younger than 35 in good health.

The V call is TRBV14, the J call TRBJ2-3, with 7 bases fitting TRBD2. Germline V gives CDR1 SGHDN, CDR2 FVKESK. V shed 1 base, J shed 6 bases, and the junction held 10 bases outside the gene matches. The CDR3 consists of 16 residues. CDR3 coding DNA: TGTGCCAGCAGCCAAGTGGAAACTAGCGTTCTGGATACGCAGTATTTT. Protein product: CASSQVETSVLDTQYF.

The gene calls are TRBV7-9 and TRBJ1-1, with no clear D. The CDR3 is 9 amino acids. V was pared by 8 bases and J by 11 bases, with 9 bases between. Looked up from germline, CDR1 is SEHNR and CDR2 is FQNEAQ (reference sequence). The CDR3 loop reads CASDRVAFF. CDR3 nucleotides: TGTGCCAGCGACCGGGTGGCTTTCTTT.

This rearrangement joins TRBV7-8 to TRBJ1-2; 8 nucleotides align to TRBD1. This CDR3 contains 15 residues. V dropped 5 bases and J dropped 4; count of bases not matched to a gene: 9. The germline V gene encodes CDR1 SGHVS and CDR2 FQNEAQ. CDR3 sequence: CASSNPRGLIYGYTF. DNA for the CDR3: TGTGCCAGCAGCAACCCCAGGGGGCTCATCTATGGCTACACCTTC.

This clone was seen more than once but under ten times. The J gene is TRBJ2-7, the V gene TRBV12-3 or TRBV12-4; TRBD1 matches at 8 bases. Germline trimming cut 6 bases from V and 2 bases from J; bases unmatched to any gene: 3. The CDR3 totals 13 residues. The CDR3 here is CASSRGQAYEQYF. The CDR3 DNA reads TGTGCCAGCAGCCGGGGACAGGCCTACGAGCAGTACTTC.

This chain links TRBV3-1 (or the pseudogene TRBV3-2) with TRBJ1-4; D perhaps matches TRBD1 (5 bases). The CDR3 runs 15 residues. The germline CDR1 and CDR2 sequences are LGHDT and YNNKEL (reference sequence). Trimming took off 5 bases at V and 5 bases at J, with 15 bases between the two ends. The DNA of the CDR3 is TGTGCCAGCAGCGGCACTGGGGGGGGAAATGAAAAACTGTTTTTT. Protein product: CASSGTGGGNEKLFF.

V usage is TRBV10-3 and J usage is TRBJ1-1, with D hard to call. The germline V gene encodes CDR1 ENHRY and CDR2 SYGVKD. V was pared by 2 bases and J by 7 bases, with 8 bases between. The CDR3 length is 12 residues. The CDR3 is CAISELDGEAFF. DNA of the CDR3: TGTGCCATCAGTGAGCTGGACGGTGAAGCTTTCTTT.

The chain employs TRBV6-5 and TRBJ2-7, with unresolved D. CDR3 length equals 12 residues. V lost 8 bases and J 4 bases, leaving 12 bases between the germline ends. Germline CDR1 MNHEY, CDR2 SVGAGI. The CDR3, as DNA: TGTGCCAGCTCTAAGACGTCATACGAGCAGTACTTC. It codes for CASSKTSYEQYF.

This sequence joins TRBV29-1 and TRBJ1-1, with D hard to call. CDR1 SQVTM and CDR2 ANQGSEA come from the germline V gene. The CDR3 contains 12 residues. Between the trimmed V and J ends, which lost 6 bases and 4 bases, there was a span of 12 bases. CDR3 nucleotides: TGCAGCGTCGAGAAGAAGTTCACTGAAGCTTTCTTT. Protein product: CSVEKKFTEAFF.

This clone was seen repeatedly, ten times or more. V is TRBV19 and J is TRBJ1-5; D perhaps matches TRBD1 (6 bases). This CDR3 spans 12 amino acids. Trimming removed 8 bases from V and 5 bases from J, with 10 bases in between. Germline assignment: CDR1 LNHDA and CDR2 SQIVND (reference sequence). Written as DNA, the CDR3 is TGTGCCAGTGGACAGTTGGATCAGCCCCAGCATTTT. Protein sequence: CASGQLDQPQHF.

The chain couples TRBV27 to TRBJ1-1, with D uncertain. Germline CDR1 is MNHEY and CDR2 is SMNVEV (reference sequence). The CDR3 is 13 amino acids. The ends were cut back, 3 bases at V and 4 bases at J, with 9 bases in the middle. CDR3 in amino acids: CASSFGPSTEAFF. The CDR3 region has the DNA TGTGCCAGCAGTTTTGGCCCAAGCACTGAAGCTTTCTTT.

This chain connects TRBV27 to TRBJ1-2; D gene unclear. Per germline, CDR1 MNHEY and CDR2 SMNVEV (reference sequence). Between the trimmed V and J ends, which lost 5 bases and 0 bases, there was a span of 19 bases. CDR3 length: 17 residues. In DNA, the CDR3 is TGTGCCAGCAGTCCGGAGACAAGGCCGGCGGCTAACTATGGCTACACCTTC. It specifies CASSPETRPAANYGYTF.

This chain connects TRBV4-1 to TRBJ2-1, with TRBD2 matching 13 bases. The CDR3 is 16 residues long. The germline V gene has CDR1 MGHRA and CDR2 YSYEKL. Trimming cost V 4 bases and J 7 bases; bases outside gene matches: 7. CDR3 loop: CASSPPGLAGQNEQFF. The DNA for the CDR3 is TGCGCCAGCAGCCCCCCGGGACTAGCGGGACAAAATGAGCAGTTCTTC.

V usage is TRBV19 and J usage is TRBJ2-5, with D uncertain. The V end lost 7 bases, the J end lost 1 base, and 16 bases lay between the germline ends. Germline lookup yields CDR1 LNHDA and CDR2 SQIVND (reference sequence). The CDR3 totals 15 residues. In DNA form, the CDR3 reads TGTGCCAGTACCCTAACGTTTTTAGCCCAAGAGACCCAGTACTTC. Residues: CASTLTFLAQETQYF. Full variable domain (rest looked up from reference TRBV19 and TRBJ2-5): DGGITQSPKYLFRKEGQNVTLSCEQNLNHDAMYWYRQDPGQGLRLIYYSQIVNDFQKGDIAEGYSVSREKKESFPLTVTSAQKNPTAFYLCASTLTFLAQETQYFGPGTRLLVL.

The chain has TRBV28 and TRBJ1-3; unclear D gene. Trimming took 4 bases from V and 2 from J, leaving 12 bases between them. The germline V gene encodes CDR1 MDHEN and CDR2 SYDVKM. The CDR3 consists of 15 residues. Here the CDR3 reads CASSSVKMTGNTIYF. CDR3 DNA sequence: TGTGCCAGCAGTTCCGTCAAGATGACTGGAAACACCATATATTTT.

This rearrangement joins TRBV7-2 to TRBJ1-5; D is undetermined. CDR3 size: 13 residues. CDR1 SGHTA and CDR2 FQGNSA come from the germline V gene. V dropped 5 bases and J dropped 4 bases, with 9 bases sitting between them. The CDR3 coding sequence is TGTGCCAGCAGCCCCGACGGAAATCAGCCCCAGCATTTT. Encoded protein: CASSPDGNQPQHF.

This chain uses TRBV19 with TRBJ1-5; the D gene is possibly TRBD1 (5 bases). The CDR3 contains 18 residues. CDR1 LNHDA and CDR2 SQIVND come from the germline V gene (reference sequence). V shed 5 bases and J shed 4 bases, with 24 bases lying between them. Here the CDR3 reads CASSPPPPEGKGNQPQHF. The CDR3 DNA reads as TGTGCCAGTAGTCCTCCCCCACCGGAGGGGAAAGGAAATCAGCCCCAGCATTTT.